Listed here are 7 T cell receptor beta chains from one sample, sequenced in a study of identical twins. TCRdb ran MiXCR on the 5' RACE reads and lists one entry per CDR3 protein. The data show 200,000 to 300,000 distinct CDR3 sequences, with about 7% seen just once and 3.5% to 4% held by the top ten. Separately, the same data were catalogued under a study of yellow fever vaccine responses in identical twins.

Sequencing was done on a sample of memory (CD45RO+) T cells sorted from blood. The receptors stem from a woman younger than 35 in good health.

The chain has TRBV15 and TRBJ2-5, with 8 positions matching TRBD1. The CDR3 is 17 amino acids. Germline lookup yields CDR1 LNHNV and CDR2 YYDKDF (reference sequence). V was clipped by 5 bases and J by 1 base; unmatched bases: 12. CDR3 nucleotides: TGTGCCACCAGCCAGGGGGCGACAGGGACAATCCAAGAGACCCAGTACTTC. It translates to CATSQGATGTIQETQYF.

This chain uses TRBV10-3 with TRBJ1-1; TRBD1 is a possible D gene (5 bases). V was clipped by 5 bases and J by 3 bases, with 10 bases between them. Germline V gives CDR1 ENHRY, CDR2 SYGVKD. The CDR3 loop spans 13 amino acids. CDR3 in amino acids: CAISSDSYTEAFF. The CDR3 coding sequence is TGTGCCATCAGTTCAGACAGTTACACTGAAGCTTTCTTT.

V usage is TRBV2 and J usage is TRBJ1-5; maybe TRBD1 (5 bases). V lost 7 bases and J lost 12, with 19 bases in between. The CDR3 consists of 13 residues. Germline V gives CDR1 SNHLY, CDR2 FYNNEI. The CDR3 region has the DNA TGTGCCAGCACGTGGCAGGGAGGGGAGTTCCAGCATTTT. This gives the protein CASTWQGGEFQHF.

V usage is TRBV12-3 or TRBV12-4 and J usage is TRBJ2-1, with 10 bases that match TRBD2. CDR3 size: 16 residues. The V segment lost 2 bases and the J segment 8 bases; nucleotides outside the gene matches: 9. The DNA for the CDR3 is TGTGCCAGCAGTTTAAAAGCGGGAGGGCCCTTCCATGAGCAGTTCTTC. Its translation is CASSLKAGGPFHEQFF.

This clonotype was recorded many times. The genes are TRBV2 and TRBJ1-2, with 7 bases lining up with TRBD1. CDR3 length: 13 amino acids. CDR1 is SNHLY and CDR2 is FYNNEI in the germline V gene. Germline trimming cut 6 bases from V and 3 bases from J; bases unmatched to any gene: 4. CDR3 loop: CASRAGTDYGYTF. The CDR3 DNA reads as TGTGCCAGCAGGGCCGGGACAGACTATGGCTACACCTTC.

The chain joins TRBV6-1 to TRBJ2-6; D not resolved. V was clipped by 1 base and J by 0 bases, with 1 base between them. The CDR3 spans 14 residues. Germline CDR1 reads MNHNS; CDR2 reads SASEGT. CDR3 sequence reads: CASSEGSGANVLTF. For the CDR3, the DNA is TGTGCCAGCAGTGAAGGCTCTGGGGCCAACGTCCTGACTTTC.

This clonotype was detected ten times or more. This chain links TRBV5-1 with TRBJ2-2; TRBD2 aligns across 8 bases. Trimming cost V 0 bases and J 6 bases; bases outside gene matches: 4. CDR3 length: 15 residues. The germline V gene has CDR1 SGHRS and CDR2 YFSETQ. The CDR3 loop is CASSLAGAGAGELFF. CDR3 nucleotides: TGCGCCAGCAGCTTGGCCGGAGCGGGAGCCGGGGAGCTGTTTTTT.